This TCR beta chain was sequenced for a study of regulatory T cells in long-lasting Graves disease (dated by TCRdb to about 2021). Some background on the complete study: Antithyroid drugs had been taken for less than 3 months by newly diagnosed Graves' disease patients. Peripheral blood TCR sequencing and RNA sequencing compared persistent Graves' disease patients with newly diagnosed Graves' disease patients. The study was registered as a clinical trial and conducted in China. TCR sequencing covered around 13 persistent and approximately 20 newly diagnosed Graves' disease patients, about 35 samples in total. General study outcomes and caveats: Sequencing and analysis were restricted to the TCR beta chain. More public clonotypes were shared among persistent patients (approximately 3,000) than among newly diagnosed patients (more than 950). TRBV28, TRBJ1-2 and TRBJ2-5 were preferentially used in persistent disease, while TRBV20-1 and TRBJ2-1 were favored in newly diagnosed disease. Lower TCR Shannon entropy and fewer highly expanded clones were observed in persistent Graves' disease patients than in newly diagnosed patients, which suggested clonal expansion. The authors noted that the small sample size was a limitation that may lower accuracy. Because the primary lesion, thyroid tissue, could not be accessed, the study looked at peripheral blood alone.

The library was prepared using multiplex PCR. Sequenced using an Illumina HiSeq 4000. iRepertoire HTBI primers and Arm-PCR amplification of CDR3 regions were used to construct TCR beta libraries. Before sequencing, the PCR products went through gel purification. On the authors' methods: Across samples, about 63 TRBV and 12 to 15 TRBJ segments were identified and used for gene usage analysis of CDR3 amino acid clonotypes. COPE and FqMerger were used to merge filtered high-quality paired reads into contigs. BLAST was used to align contigs to the IMGT TRBV, TRBD and TRBJ reference genes, and CDR3 was defined following IMGT. Any clonotype with a frequency above 0.1% was classified as a highly expanded clone. Shannon entropy served as the measure of repertoire diversity, while the Gini coefficient captured V-J evenness. Clonotypes shared by more than one individual were considered public. Through fastp at Q25 and MiXCR, TCRdb rebuilt clones from the public reads, retaining in-frame beta chains. Duplicate CDR3 protein sequences are folded into a single record with the most common DNA and genes. Clone size and V and J calls follow TCRdb, not the original study. The sample table contains around 480,000 distinct CDR3 sequences; only one count was recorded for roughly 16% of them. The top ten constitute around a quarter of the sample.

In this sample, this clonotype turned up many times. The antigen it recognizes is unknown. Base qualities are not provided; no much larger clone lies one nucleotide away. CDR3 length: 11 amino acids, cysteine to phenylalanine. Left in the record is the CDR3 DNA by itself, 33 bases read in frame from the first base. For CDR1 and CDR2, the germline V gene lists SGHRS and YFSETQ. Trimming costs V 6 bases and J 4 bases, and their ends lie 7 bases apart. The time point label, as the study defines it: newly diagnosed GD, antithyroid drugs for less than 3 months. For both TCR sequencing and RNA sequencing, RNA was extracted from PBMCs using TRIzol. Graves' disease was diagnosed according to American Thyroid Association guidelines. Recruitment of patients was carried out at an endocrinology department in Xi'an, China. Each patient gave 7 to 9.5 milliliters of peripheral blood, collected in an EDTA anticoagulant tube. PBMCs were isolated by Ficoll Paque Plus density gradient separation without further T cell sorting. An Agilent 2100 Bioanalyzer and agarose gel were used to assess RNA quality, and a NanoDrop 2000 was used to measure RNA concentration.

The sample was also reused in another study, on T cells in Graves' hyperthyroidism and ophthalmopathy. The second source states: Stable Graves' hyperthyroidism was defined as the absence of progression to ophthalmopathy over 18 months of follow-up. Hyperthyroidism patients were aged 18 to 65 years and newly diagnosed, with disease duration of less than 2 months. Any patient with an uncontrolled infection, another autoimmune disease, pregnancy or lactation was excluded. Diagnoses relied on clinical symptoms, serum thyroxine and TRAb, thyroid ultrasound and orbital computed tomography. A first-round RT-PCR of the TCR CDR3 used the HTBI primer set with the Qiagen OneStep RT-PCR kit. Most expanded thyroid clonotypes (frequency above 0.001) were also found in blood, which suggests that blood repertoires may mirror thyroid immune responses. In cross-validation, a model built on a 13 V-J signature told ophthalmopathy apart from stable hyperthyroidism with 87.88% sensitivity and about 81% specificity, and in testing the same model reached 80%/75%. In validation, progression to ophthalmopathy was predicted by the model with 70.59% sensitivity and roughly 76% specificity, a median of approximately 6.5 months before onset. To identify distinguishing TCR V-J signatures, a discovery cohort of about a hundred patients was used, comprising 40 to 45 with Graves' ophthalmopathy and 57 with stable Graves' hyperthyroidism. Whether ophthalmopathy could be predicted prospectively was tested in an independent validation cohort made up of fewer than 20 hyperthyroidism patients plus 17 patients who later progressed to ophthalmopathy. The 85 to 100 discovery patients were divided at random into training and test sets in a 7:3 ratio. Thyroid tissue and blood T-cell repertoires from about six Graves' hyperthyroidism patients were also compared in the study. Following sampling, methimazole starting at 30 mg daily was given to hyperthyroidism patients, and high-dose intravenous methylprednisolone was given to ophthalmopathy patients. Libraries were constructed in a second round of multiplex PCR, after which size selection and purification were performed. Libraries were sequenced paired-end with 100 bp reads on an Illumina HiSeq2000. Raw data were processed with SOAPnuke, discarding reads with adapters, uncalled bases, mean Phred below 15, or no exact constant-primer or identifier match. High-quality paired reads were merged using COPE v1.2.5, and each unique nucleotide sequence was defined as a clonotype. MiTCR v1.1 was used to align clonotypes to the IMGT TRBV, TRBD and TRBJ reference segments. The analysis included only V-J combinations with a frequency above 0.0001, which together covered roughly 99% of the repertoires. The TCS score was defined as the ratio of F50 (clonal expansion) to E x V (chaos), calculated using BLOSUM62-based TCRdist between CDR3 peptides within each V-J. Welch's t-statistics and random forest reduced around 510 V-J features to 13, which were used in a naive Bayes classifier (R e1071). Sample size was not statistically predetermined, and blinding of investigators to group allocation was not performed. TCR Vbeta CDR3 sequencing of approximately 140 peripheral blood samples (approximately 44 ophthalmopathy, around 80 hyperthyroidism and some 17 progressor patients) is reported in the paper.

This sequence uses TRBV5-1 and TRBJ1-1; the D gene is unclear. The source of this sequence is a woman aged 35-65 years with Graves disease. Donor details come from another sample of the same person, matched by shared clones. The source material was peripheral blood mononuclear cells (PBMCs), sampled at new diagnosis, from a patient treated with antithyroid drugs. The DNA sequence follows: TGCGCCAGCACGGAGGGCACTGAAGCTTTCTTT. Translated, it gives CASTEGTEAFF.